The entry that follows covers one T cell receptor (beta chain) sequence. This record belongs to a study of cytomegalovirus exposure and HLA in healthy donors. CDR3 length: 17 amino acids. The ends were cut back, 11 bases at V and 4 bases at J, with 29 bases in the middle. The germline V gene has CDR1 WSHSY and CDR2 SAAADI. In the PCR, 60 Vbeta and 13 Jbeta primers were used. Sequenced by immunoSEQ multiplex PCR; TCRdb stores in-frame clones only, minus some. The sample yields some 81,000 clones, 73% seen once. The sequenced sample consisted of PBMCs. The V call is TRBV10-2, the J call TRBJ1-1, with a tentative D call TRBD1 (6 bases). The sequence was obtained from a woman between 40 and 55 years old in good health and CMV-seropositive. The CDR3 reads CACTGPGGLSRSTEAFF. CDR3 DNA sequence: TGCGCCTGCACGGGACCTGGGGGCTTATCCCGTAGCACTGAAGCTTTCTTT.